This T cell receptor (beta chain) was observed in a study of T cell responses to AZD1222 COVID-19 vaccine. On the study more broadly: Researchers grouped second doses given at about 4 or about 12 weeks into one pool.

The assay was immunoSEQ multiplex PCR, and TCRdb's table has in-frame clones only and misses some. The sample lists about 120,000 clones; about 90% were seen once. The CDR3 is made up of 12 amino acids. Trimming stripped 4 bases from V and 7 bases from J, with 14 bases between. CDR1 is SQVTM and CDR2 is ANQGSEA in the germline V gene. The source of this sequence is an adult in good health. This sequence joins TRBV29-1 and TRBJ2-7, with D unclear. The starting material was peripheral blood, obtained on day 0 of AZD1222 vaccination. CDR3 DNA: TGCAGCGTTGTAGAAGGGTTGCGAGAGCAGTACTTC. Translating gives CSVVEGLREQYF.